Listed here are 10 T cell receptor beta chains from one sample, sequenced in a study of blood T cell repertoires in COVID-19. Assay: immunoSEQ multiplex PCR; the TCRdb copy retains only in-frame clones and omits some. The sample lists about 280,000 clones, more than 80% seen once, with approximately 4% in the top ten. Material for sequencing was PBMCs or T cells enriched from blood (not recorded which). The receptors were gathered from a woman aged 30 to 39 with acute COVID-19.

The chain is built from TRBV19 and TRBJ2-7; possible D gene TRBD1, 6 bases. This CDR3 contains 14 residues. V was cut by 8 bases and J by 4 bases, with 18 bases left in between. Germline V gives CDR1 LNHDA, CDR2 SQIVND (reference sequence). This CDR3 reads CASSPGHPAYEQYF. The CDR3 DNA reads as TGTGCCAGTTCCCCGGGACACCCGGCGTACGAGCAGTACTTC.

This clone occurred once. This chain joins TRBV27 and TRBJ2-1; the D is unclear. CDR1 is MNHEY and CDR2 is SMNVEV in the germline V gene (reference sequence). Trimming removed 4 bases at V and 9 bases at J, with 16 bases between. The CDR3 sequence is 14 residues long. CDR3 in amino acids: CASSWLNKEVEQFF. The CDR3 nucleotides read TGTGCCAGCAGTTGGCTCAACAAAGAGGTTGAGCAGTTCTTC.

The CDR3 region is CASSPRTFGGAGGPSRADTQYF. DNA for the CDR3: TGTGCCAGCAGCCCACGGACATTTGGTGGAGCGGGAGGGCCGTCTAGGGCAGATACGCAGTATTTT. The V call is TRBV7-8, the J call TRBJ2-3; 10 nucleotides align to TRBD2. This CDR3 is built from 22 residues. Trimming at V came to 5 bases and at J to 4 bases, leaving 27 bases not matched to a gene. Looked up from germline, CDR1 is SGHVS and CDR2 is FQNEAQ.

This clone is a singleton in its sample. The rearrangement joins TRBV2 to TRBJ2-7, with D possibly being TRBD1 (6 bases). This CDR3 spans 12 amino acids. The V and J ends lost 5 bases and 8 bases respectively, with 13 bases between them. CDR1 and CDR2 from the germline V gene are SNHLY and FYNNEI. Here the CDR3 DNA reads TGTGCCAGCAGTTATCGCAGGGGAAAGCAGTACTTC. Its protein product is CASSYRRGKQYF.

The chain links TRBV28 to TRBJ2-4, with a possible D match to TRBD1 (8 bases). The CDR3 runs to 12 residues. The ends were cut back, 7 bases at V and 8 bases at J, with 12 bases in the middle. The germline V gene has CDR1 MDHEN and CDR2 SYDVKM. In DNA form, the CDR3 reads TGTGCCAGCACACAGGGGGGGGACATTCAGTACTTC. This codes for CASTQGGDIQYF.

The V call is TRBV18, the J call TRBJ2-7; D unresolved. Germline V gene sequence: CDR1 KGHSH, CDR2 LQKENI. The length of the CDR3 is 14 residues. V shed 3 bases and J shed 6 bases, with 15 bases lying between them. The CDR3 sequence is CASSPGGEVVEQYF. CDR3 DNA sequence: TGTGCCAGCTCACCGGGTGGTGAGGTAGTCGAGCAGTACTTC.

Here the CDR3 DNA reads TGTGCCAGCTCGCGGGGGGGACACACTGAAGCTTTCTTT. It is translated as CASSRGGHTEAFF. The V gene is TRBV28, the J gene TRBJ1-1, with D possibly matching TRBD1 (5 bases). The ends were cut back, 8 bases at V and 3 bases at J, with 13 bases in the middle. Germline V lookup: CDR1 MDHEN, CDR2 SYDVKM. The CDR3 loop spans 13 amino acids.

The chain carries TRBV16 and TRBJ2-3; TRBD1 might be the D (5 bases). This CDR3 region has 13 residues. Trimming took off 3 bases at V and 10 bases at J, with 14 bases between the two ends. Germline V gene lookup returns CDR1 KGHSY and CDR2 FQNENV. CDR3 sequence (DNA): TGTGCCAGCAGCCAGAACTCGGACATCGCGCAGTATTTT. This encodes CASSQNSDIAQYF.

CDR3 DNA sequence: TGTGCCAGTAGTGAAACAGGGTTTCCCTATGGCTACACCTTC. Translation gives CASSETGFPYGYTF. J is TRBJ1-2 and V is TRBV19; tentative D call: TRBD1 (6 bases). This CDR3 comprises 14 residues. Trimming took 5 bases from V and 4 from J, leaving 14 bases between them. Germline V gene sequence: CDR1 LNHDA, CDR2 SQIVND (reference sequence). The complete variable domain, with remaining parts taken from reference TRBV19 and TRBJ1-2, reads DGGITQSPKYLFRKEGQNVTLSCEQNLNHDAMYWYRQDPGQGLRLIYYSQIVNDFQKGDIAEGYSVSREKKESFPLTVTSAQKNPTAFYLCASSETGFPYGYTFGSGTRLTVV.

The chain links TRBV4-2 to TRBJ2-4, with 11 bases that match TRBD1. The CDR3 is 17 amino acids. Germline-derived CDR1 and CDR2 are LGHNA and YNFKEQ. V lost 0 bases and J lost 6; bases outside the gene matches: 7. The CDR3: CASSQDQGQGVLNIQYF. The CDR3 DNA reads TGTGCCAGCAGCCAAGATCAGGGACAGGGGGTACTAAACATTCAGTACTTC.